A selection of T cell receptor beta chains follows, all from one sample in a study of shared clonotypes between healthy human individuals. The repertoire was sequenced with immunoSEQ multiplex PCR; TCRdb's copy has only in-frame clones and lacks some. Of under 650,000 clones listed, roughly 95% were seen once; the top ten hold approximately 0.06%. Sequencing was performed on naive CD4+ T cells sorted from blood. These receptors came from a woman aged 25 to 39 in good health. Each CDR3 is given with its conserved first and last residue. A D gene is named only where the DNA matches it firmly. Size values are once, few and many counts, or a class for expanded clones, and some rows have none.

d_gene,abundance,len,j_gene,v_gene,CDR3nt,CDR3aa
-,few,14,TRBJ1-2,TRBV18,TGTGCCAGCTCACCAGGGGGTAGAGACTATGGCTACACCTTC,CASSPGGRDYGYTF
-,-,14,TRBJ1-6,TRBV28,TGTGCCAGCAGTTTGGGGACCTTTAATTCACCCCTCCACTTT,CASSLGTFNSPLHF
TRBD1,-,18,TRBJ2-7,TRBV28,TGTGCCAGCAGTTCCGATCCGGGACAGGGCTTGGGGTCCTACGAGCAGTACTTC,CASSSDPGQGLGSYEQYF
-,once,15,TRBJ1-5,TRBV6-5,TGTGCCAGCAGTAAGACAGACAGATACAATCAGCCCCAGCATTTT,CASSKTDRYNQPQHF
TRBD1,-,15,TRBJ2-7,TRBV27,TGTGCCAGCAGCCCAAGAAGGGACAGCCACTACGAGCAGTACTTC,CASSPRRDSHYEQYF
-,-,14,TRBJ1-2,TRBV28,TGTGCCAGCAGTTCCGGGACAAAGACTTATGGCTACACCTTC,CASSSGTKTYGYTF
-,-,16,TRBJ2-2,TRBV18,TGTGCCAGCTCACCGGGACTCCGATTGGGCACCGGGGAGCTGTTTTTT,CASSPGLRLGTGELFF
TRBD2,-,16,TRBJ2-1,TRBV13,TGTGCCAGCAGCCCTCCAACTAGCGGGATCCACAATGAGCAGTTCTTC,CASSPPTSGIHNEQFF
-,-,14,TRBJ2-7,TRBV10-3,TGTGCCATCAGTGGGCCCGGGGACCCCTACGAGCAGTACTTC,CAISGPGDPYEQYF
-,-,15,TRBJ2-3,TRBV6-5,TGTGCCAGCAGCCAGGAGCTGGGGAGGACAGATACGCAGTATTTT,CASSQELGRTDTQYF
-,-,13,TRBJ2-3,TRBV11-2,TGTGCCAGCAGCTTAGCACGATCAGATACGCAGTATTTT,CASSLARSDTQYF
TRBD1,-,16,TRBJ2-7,TRBV7-9,TGTGCCAGCAGCCAAAGACAGGGTACCGGGACCTACGAGCAGTACTTC,CASSQRQGTGTYEQYF
-,-,16,TRBJ1-1,TRBV7-9,TGTGCCAGCAGCCAAGTGGGCCGGGGATGGAACACTGAAGCTTTCTTT,CASSQVGRGWNTEAFF
TRBD1,-,15,TRBJ1-5,TRBV18,TGTGCCAGCTCACACGGACAGGGTAGCAATCAGCCCCAGCATTTT,CASSHGQGSNQPQHF
-,-,14,TRBJ2-3,TRBV18,TGTGCCAGCTCACCACAAGAACGGGATGATACGCAGTATTTT,CASSPQERDDTQYF
-,-,14,TRBJ1-4,TRBV28,TGTGCCAGCAGCTCACCCCTCCCTAATGAAAAACTGTTTTTT,CASSSPLPNEKLFF
-,-,14,TRBJ2-3,TRBV7-2,TGTGCCAGCAGCCCGTCGTATAGCACAGATACGCAGTATTTT,CASSPSYSTDTQYF
-,-,14,TRBJ2-5,TRBV7-2,TGTGCCAGCAACCAAAACTTATTATCGGAGACCCAGTACTTC,CASNQNLLSETQYF
-,-,15,TRBJ2-7,TRBV28,TGTGCCAGCAGTTTATACAGGTTGATGGGCCACGAGCAGTACTTC,CASSLYRLMGHEQYF
-,-,13,TRBJ2-7,TRBV5-8,TGTGCCAGCATGACAGTCCGATCGTACGAGCAGTACTTC,CASMTVRSYEQYF
-,-,14,TRBJ1-5,TRBV6-5,TGTGCCAGCAGAACCAGGAGAGGGGATCAGCCCCAGCATTTT,CASRTRRGDQPQHF
-,-,16,TRBJ2-7,TRBV5-1,TGCGCCAGCAGCTTGCCTGGTGGAAGTATCTCCTACGAGCAGTACTTC,CASSLPGGSISYEQYF
-,-,15,TRBJ2-2,TRBV6-5,TGTGCCAGCAGTTACAGCGGACCTCTCTTCGGGGAGCTGTTTTTT,CASSYSGPLFGELFF
-,-,15,TRBJ2-2,TRBV7-2,TGTGCCAGCAGCTCTGGTACGGTACGAAGCGGGGAGCTGTTTTTT,CASSSGTVRSGELFF
-,once,15,TRBJ1-1,TRBV10-1,TGCGCCAGCAGTGAGCTAGAGGGAGGAGGAAAGGAAGCTTTCTTT,CASSELEGGGKEAFF
-,-,16,TRBJ1-2,TRBV28,TGTGCCAGCAGTTACTCCCTGGACTTAGCTAACTATGGCTACACCTTC,CASSYSLDLANYGYTF
-,-,14,TRBJ2-7,TRBV11-1,TGTGCCAGCAGCTTAGGTGAGGAAGGTTTCGAGCAGTACTTC,CASSLGEEGFEQYF
-,-,14,TRBJ2-1,TRBV18,TGTGCCAGCTCACCGTTCGACAACTACAATGAGCAGTTCTTC,CASSPFDNYNEQFF
TRBD1,-,14,TRBJ1-1,TRBV6-5,TGTGCCAGCAGTTGGGGAAAGGGGACAGAAGTCGCTTTCTTT,CASSWGKGTEVAFF
-,-,13,TRBJ2-7,TRBV6-5,TGTGCCAGCAGTTACTTGGGGGTCCACGAGCAGTACTTC,CASSYLGVHEQYF
TRBD1,-,15,TRBJ1-5,TRBV5-8,TGTGCCAGCAGCCCGGGACAGGAGATTTATCAGCCCCAGCATTTT,CASSPGQEIYQPQHF
-,-,15,TRBJ2-2,TRBV4-1,TGCGCCAGCAGCCAAGTAATGGCTTACACCGGGGAGCTGTTTTTT,CASSQVMAYTGELFF
-,-,12,TRBJ1-4,TRBV28,TGTGCCAGCAGTTTAGACAGTGAAAAACTGTTTTTT,CASSLDSEKLFF
-,-,14,TRBJ2-7,TRBV18,TGTGCCAGCTCACCACAGGGCAGTACCTACGAGCAGTACTTC,CASSPQGSTYEQYF
-,-,15,TRBJ2-7,TRBV10-3,TGTGCCATCAGCCAGGGGCCCGGGGACCCATACGGGCAGTACTTC,CAISQGPGDPYGQYF
-,-,13,TRBJ1-5,TRBV30,TGTGCCTGGAGTGTACGGGGATCTCAGCCCCAGCATTTT,CAWSVRGSQPQHF
-,-,15,TRBJ1-4,TRBV5-1,TGCGCCAGCAGCTTGGCCGGAGGGTTAGGAGAAAAACTGTTTTTT,CASSLAGGLGEKLFF
-,-,16,TRBJ2-7,TRBV4-2,TGTGCCAGCAGCAACCCCTTCGAAGGGAACAACTACGAGCAGTACTTC,CASSNPFEGNNYEQYF